This T cell receptor (beta chain) was documented in a study of CD8+ T cells in alopecia areata. Extracted from the samples, RNA was reverse transcribed into cDNA to serve as the sequencing template. Sequencing used immunoSEQ multiplex PCR; TCRdb keeps in-frame clones, though not all of them. The sample lists some 190,000 clones; 51% were seen once. The germline gives CDR1 SGHNT, CDR2 YYREEE (reference sequence). V lost 0 bases to trimming and J lost 2 bases, with 8 bases between them. The CDR3 totals 15 residues. Regarding this clone: The antigen remains undetermined.

Findings and limits, study-wide: With one nonresponder, baseline CD8+ expansion's link to response remains uncertain. Scalp clonality and expanded CD8+ clones among the top 100 fell significantly with tofacitinib.

The treatment here: oral pan-JAK inhibitor, 5-10 mg twice daily. The material was CD8+ T cells sorted from blood, obtained between weeks 51 and 54, from a patient treated with tofacitinib. The receptor was derived from a human donor with alopecia areata. The chain recombines TRBV5-4 with TRBJ2-2; no reliable D call. CDR3 loop: CASSLERSNTGELFF. The CDR3 coding sequence is TGTGCCAGCAGCTTGGAACGATCAAACACCGGGGAGCTGTTTTTT.